Below, one TCR beta chain is given with its context. This record belongs to a study of blood T cell repertoires in COVID-19. Study as a whole: Some COVID-19 samples were acute and others convalescent; all came from the United States, Italy and Spain. From T cells, B-cell-depleted T cells, or PBMCs came the material, which was cDNA or gDNA.

After removal of 1 base from V and 3 bases from J, the junction contained 8 bases not matched to a gene. The CDR3 extends over 16 amino acids. Germline V gene sequence: CDR1 SGHTA, CDR2 FQGNSA. Original data processing: Reference gene primer amplification yielded estimated nucleated cell counts. TCRdb's copy holds only in-frame clones and misses some; the assay was immunoSEQ multiplex PCR. V and J calls and clone size are as listed in that table; D and trimming were resolved from the DNA. Found here are under 55,000 clones, roughly three quarters of them singletons; the top ten hold 15% to 20%. Sequencing was done on a sample of peripheral blood. V is TRBV7-2 and J is TRBJ2-7; TRBD1 matches at 8 bases. The TCR sequence derives from a man in his sixties or seventies with acute or convalescent COVID-19. The CDR3 protein is CASSLVTGALYYEQYF. CDR3 coding DNA: TGTGCCAGCAGCTTAGTGACAGGGGCACTATACTACGAGCAGTACTTC. Using reference TRBV7-2 and TRBJ2-7 for the parts outside the CDR3, the full variable domain is GAGVSQSPSNKVTEKGKDVELRCDPISGHTALYWYRQSLGQGLEFLIYFQGNSAPDKSGLPSDRFSAERTGGSVSTLTIQRTQQEDSAVYLCASSLVTGALYYEQYFGPGTRLTVT.